This record covers a single T cell receptor beta chain. V lost 3 bases to trimming and J lost 1 base; unmatched junction nucleotides: 5. The CDR3 runs to 15 residues. CDR1 is LNHDA, CDR2 SQIVND, per germline (reference sequence). This record belongs to a study of cytomegalovirus exposure and HLA in healthy donors. The PCR was carried out with 60 Vbeta primers and 13 Jbeta primers. Data came from immunoSEQ multiplex PCR; TCRdb stores just in-frame clones and leaves some out. The table lists about 130,000 clones, around 72% of them singletons. This TCR was sampled from a woman aged 18-30 years in good health and CMV-seronegative. Input material: PBMCs. This chain connects TRBV19 to TRBJ2-5, with 7 bases identical to TRBD2. The CDR3: CASSIGSGAQETQYF. CDR3 coding DNA: TGTGCCAGTAGTATTGGGAGCGGGGCCCAAGAGACCCAGTACTTC.